These 31 T cell receptor beta chains were sequenced from one sample in a study of blood T cell repertoires in COVID-19. Using immunoSEQ multiplex PCR, the repertoire was profiled, and TCRdb retains in-frame clones only, with some absent. The sample carries roughly 400,000 clones, more than 70% recorded once. The sequenced material came from PBMCs or T cells enriched from blood (not recorded which). These receptors originate from a woman younger than 30 who had been exposed to COVID-19.

This clone was picked up one time. This chain links TRBV4-3 with TRBJ1-2, with a tentative D call TRBD1 (6 bases). Germline V CDR1 and CDR2: LGHNA, YSLEER. The CDR3 loop spans 15 amino acids. Trimming shortened V by 7 bases and J by 1 base, and 16 bases separated the two germline ends. The CDR3 reads CASNPGWGLNYGYTF. Written as DNA, the CDR3 is TGCGCCAGCAACCCCGGTTGGGGGCTTAACTATGGCTACACCTTC.

The DNA of the CDR3 is TGTGCCAGCAGCCACCGGACAGGTCCTGAAAAACTGTTTTTT. It yields the protein CASSHRTGPEKLFF. V usage is TRBV14 and J usage is TRBJ1-4; TRBD1 matches at 7 bases. Looked up from germline, CDR1 is SGHDN and CDR2 is FVKESK. J gave up 7 bases and V 3 bases, and 5 bases lay outside the gene matches. This CDR3 comprises 14 residues.

The chain combines TRBV5-4 with TRBJ2-7; TRBD1 matches 9 bases. V shed 4 bases, J shed 4 bases, and the junction held 6 bases outside the gene matches. CDR1 is SGHNT, CDR2 YYREEE, per germline (reference sequence). There are 14 residues in the CDR3. CDR3 nucleotide sequence: TGTGCCAGCAGCGGAGGGACAGGGATTTACGAGCAGTACTTC. Its protein product is CASSGGTGIYEQYF.

The genes are TRBV6-5 and TRBJ2-3; D is possibly TRBD2 (5 bases). The length of the CDR3 is 15 residues. V lost 2 bases, J lost 0 bases, and 9 bases lay in between. Germline V lookup: CDR1 MNHEY, CDR2 SVGAGI. The CDR3 spells CASSYDGGSTDTQYF. The CDR3 DNA reads as TGTGCCAGCAGTTACGATGGCGGGAGCACAGATACGCAGTATTTT.

The chain links TRBV28 to TRBJ1-1; D remains ambiguous. Trimming cost V 6 bases and J 3 bases, with 5 bases left between them. From germline, CDR1 is MDHEN and CDR2 SYDVKM. The CDR3 is 11 amino acids. The CDR3 coding sequence is TGTGCCAGCAGCCTTTACACTGAAGCTTTCTTT. It codes for CASSLYTEAFF.

This clone has just a few counts. This chain links TRBV5-1 with TRBJ2-3, with 14 bases identical to TRBD2. This CDR3 has 17 amino acids. Trimming cost V 4 bases and J 5 bases; bases outside gene matches: 9. Looked up from germline, CDR1 is SGHRS and CDR2 is YFSETQ. CDR3 nucleotides: TGCGCCAGCAGCCTACCGACTAGCGGGGGGGCGGGAGATACGCAGTATTTT. Translation: CASSLPTSGGAGDTQYF. Supplemented by reference TRBV5-1 and TRBJ2-3, the full variable domain reads KAGVTQTPRYLIKTRGQQVTLSCSPISGHRSVSWYQQTPGQGLQFLFEYFSETQRNKGNFPGRFSGRQFSNSRSEMNVSTLELGDSALYLCASSLPTSGGAGDTQYFGPGTRLTVL.

V is TRBV6-5 and J is TRBJ2-7; the match to TRBD2 covers 11 bases. The V and J ends lost 11 bases and 1 base, in that order; junction bases with no gene match: 4. Germline-derived CDR1 and CDR2 are MNHEY and SVGAGI. The CDR3 runs 13 residues. The chain's CDR3 is CAGRLAGSYEQYF. The CDR3 DNA reads TGTGCCGGTAGACTAGCGGGATCCTACGAGCAGTACTTC.

V usage is TRBV4-1 and J usage is TRBJ2-1; 7 positions agree with TRBD2. The junction had 6 bases not matched to a gene; V was cut back by 1 base and J by 12 bases. Germline CDR1 and CDR2: MGHRA and YSYEKL. This CDR3 spans 13 amino acids. CDR3 loop: CASSQVGGAWQFF. CDR3 sequence (DNA): TGCGCCAGCAGCCAAGTGGGAGGGGCTTGGCAGTTCTTC.

The chain uses TRBV9 and TRBJ1-2; 9 bases line up with TRBD1. V lost 3 bases to trimming and J lost 5 bases; unmatched junction nucleotides: 8. The V gene's germline CDR1 is SGDLS and CDR2 YYNGEE. The CDR3 length is 15 residues. The CDR3 DNA is TGTGCCAGCAGCGCCGGGACAGGGACCTCGTATGGCTACACCTTC. It encodes CASSAGTGTSYGYTF.

This chain links TRBV18 with TRBJ1-3, with 9 bases fitting TRBD1. The germline CDR1 and CDR2 sequences are KGHSH and LQKENI. This CDR3 contains 19 residues. Trimming took 3 bases from V and 0 from J; bases not matched to a gene: 12. The CDR3 DNA follows: TGTGCCAGCTCACCCCTGACAGGGGGATCAACCAACTCTGGAAACACCATATATTTT. Protein product: CASSPLTGGSTNSGNTIYF.

The sample holds one count of this clone. The J gene is TRBJ2-3, the V gene TRBV18, with 11 bases that match TRBD2. The CDR3 spans 18 residues. V was clipped by 1 base and J by 2 bases; unmatched bases: 8. Germline CDR1 is KGHSH and CDR2 is LQKENI. CDR3 in amino acids: CASSPRMLGLADTDTQYF. As DNA, the CDR3 is TGTGCCAGCTCACCACGGATGCTGGGACTAGCGGACACAGATACGCAGTATTTT.

This clone appeared a single time. The chain recombines TRBV5-4 with TRBJ2-7; 7 nucleotides line up with TRBD2. The germline V gene encodes CDR1 SGHNT and CDR2 YYREEE (reference sequence). The CDR3 is 14 residues long. V lost 5 bases and J lost 2; bases outside the gene matches: 7. This CDR3 is CASSPVAGAYEQYF. CDR3 in DNA: TGTGCCAGCAGTCCGGTGGCGGGAGCCTACGAGCAGTACTTC. Full variable domain (missing parts from reference TRBV5-4 and TRBJ2-7): ETGVTQSPTHLIKTRGQQVTLRCSSQSGHNTVSWYQQALGQGPQFIFQYYREEENGRGNFPPRFSGLQFPNYSSELNVNALELDDSALYLCASSPVAGAYEQYFGPGTRLTVT.

The CDR3 sequence is CAISERGGEKLFF. CDR3 DNA sequence: TGTGCCATCAGTGAGAGGGGGGGTGAAAAACTGTTTTTT. The chain has TRBV10-3 and TRBJ1-4, with a possible D match to TRBD1 (6 bases). The V gene lost 2 bases and the J gene lost 7 bases, with 8 bases spanning the gap. Germline V CDR1 and CDR2: ENHRY, SYGVKD. The CDR3 runs 13 residues.

The V and J genes are TRBV5-1 and TRBJ1-1; 10 bases are a match to TRBD1. This CDR3 has 15 residues. J gave up 3 bases and V 0 bases, and 2 bases lay outside the gene matches. The germline gives CDR1 SGHRS, CDR2 YFSETQ. The DNA of the CDR3 is TGCGCCAGCAGCTTGGCTGGGACAGGGGACACTGAAGCTTTCTTT. It translates to CASSLAGTGDTEAFF.

The rearrangement links TRBV10-3 to TRBJ2-1; weak D call: TRBD2 (7 bases). V was trimmed by 2 bases and J by 7 bases, leaving 18 bases between them. The CDR3 is made up of 16 amino acids. CDR1 is ENHRY, CDR2 SYGVKD, per germline. In DNA form, the CDR3 reads TGTGCCATCAGTGAGGCCACACGGGGAGGGGGGAATGAGCAGTTCTTC. Its translation is CAISEATRGGGNEQFF.

The rearrangement links TRBV7-2 to TRBJ2-3, with TRBD1 as a possible D gene (5 bases). Germline loops: CDR1 SGHTA, CDR2 FQGNSA. The CDR3 extends over 14 amino acids. Deletions cut 5 bases from V and 1 base from J, with 10 bases between. The CDR3 spells CASSIDRRTDTQYF. CDR3 DNA sequence: TGTGCCAGCAGCATCGACAGACGCACAGATACGCAGTATTTT.

This clone was seen more than once but under ten times. The chain uses TRBV28 and TRBJ2-7; TRBD2 aligns across 9 bases. The CDR3 is 14 amino acids. Germline lookup yields CDR1 MDHEN and CDR2 SYDVKM. V shed 2 bases and J 3 bases; nucleotides not matched to a gene: 2. In nucleotides, the CDR3 is TGTGCCAGCAGTTTACTAGCGGGGTTCTACGAGCAGTACTTC. Amino acids: CASSLLAGFYEQYF.

The CDR3 loop reads CASTLPGTLEAFF. CDR3 DNA: TGTGCCAGTACCCTTCCGGGGACACTCGAAGCTTTCTTT. The chain joins TRBV19 to TRBJ1-1, with D possibly TRBD1 on 6 matching bases. The CDR3 loop spans 13 amino acids. V dropped 7 bases and J dropped 8 bases, with 17 bases sitting between them. Looked up from germline, CDR1 is LNHDA and CDR2 is SQIVND (reference sequence).

This chain joins TRBV19 and TRBJ1-3, with 7 bases identical to TRBD1. CDR1 and CDR2 from the germline V gene are LNHDA and SQIVND (reference sequence). The CDR3 extends over 18 amino acids. With 9 bases clipped from V and 0 bases from J, the junction kept 17 bases outside the gene matches. CDR3 amino acids: CASHPRLRTGGSGNTIYF. CDR3 DNA: TGTGCCAGCCACCCACGACTAAGGACAGGAGGCTCTGGAAACACCATATATTTT.

V is TRBV7-9 and J is TRBJ1-6; 7 bases align to TRBD1. Trimming took 10 bases from V and 6 from J; bases not matched to a gene: 6. The CDR3 spans 13 residues. Germline V lookup: CDR1 SEHNR, CDR2 FQNEAQ (reference sequence). The CDR3 nucleotides read TGTGCCACCTCGGGACAGTTTAATTCACCCCTCCACTTT. Translated, it gives CATSGQFNSPLHF.

Only one count was recorded for this clone. This chain joins TRBV6-4 and TRBJ1-1, with 7 bases that match TRBD1. J gave up 5 bases and V 5 bases, and 8 bases lay outside the gene matches. The length of the CDR3 is 14 residues. The V gene's germline CDR1 is MRHNA and CDR2 SNTAGT. The CDR3 region has the DNA TGTGCCAGCAGTTTTACTCGACAGGGAACTGAAGCTTTCTTT. It yields the protein CASSFTRQGTEAFF.

V usage is TRBV27 and J usage is TRBJ1-5; D unresolved. V shed 3 bases and J shed 4 bases, with 4 bases lying between them. The CDR3 extends over 12 amino acids. Germline V lookup: CDR1 MNHEY, CDR2 SMNVEV (reference sequence). The DNA of the CDR3 is TGTGCCAGCAGTTTCGTTAATCAGCCCCAGCATTTT. Translated, it gives CASSFVNQPQHF.

The chain links TRBV2 to TRBJ1-6; TRBD1 is a possible D gene (5 bases). V was cut by 1 base and J by 0 bases, with 10 bases left in between. The CDR3 consists of 17 residues. Germline V gene lookup returns CDR1 SNHLY and CDR2 FYNNEI. The CDR3 nucleotides are TGTGCCAGCAGTGAAGACGACAGATACTCCTATAATTCACCCCTCCACTTT. Protein sequence: CASSEDDRYSYNSPLHF.

The V call is TRBV21-1, the J call TRBJ2-7; whether TRBD1, the table's D call, matches the DNA was not checked. TRBV21-1 is a pseudogene locus. The CDR3 sequence is 14 residues long. The CDR3 nucleotides are TGTGCCAGCAGCAAGACAGGGGGAGGTTACGAGCAGTACTTC. The encoded protein is CASSKTGGGYEQYF.

This clone has only one observation. The chain employs TRBV18 and TRBJ1-5, with D possibly matching TRBD1 (5 bases). The ends were cut back, 6 bases at V and 0 bases at J, with 9 bases in the middle. Germline CDR1 is KGHSH and CDR2 is LQKENI. The CDR3 sequence is 14 residues long. The CDR3: CASSGGSSNQPQHF. CDR3 nucleotide sequence: TGTGCCAGCTCCGGGGGTAGTAGCAATCAGCCCCAGCATTTT.

This chain joins TRBV5-6 and TRBJ1-5; D is undetermined. The CDR3 runs to 16 residues. Germline-derived CDR1 and CDR2 are SGHDT and YYEEEE. V was clipped by 4 bases and J by 0 bases, with 14 bases between them. CDR3 sequence: CASSGPGDYSNQPQHF. The DNA for the CDR3 is TGTGCCAGCAGCGGCCCGGGAGACTATAGCAATCAGCCCCAGCATTTT.

The V gene is TRBV5-1, the J gene TRBJ2-3; 9 bases line up with TRBD1. Trimming took 1 base from V and 5 from J; bases not matched to a gene: 14. The CDR3 runs to 18 residues. The germline V gene has CDR1 SGHRS and CDR2 YFSETQ. DNA for the CDR3: TGCGCCAGCAGCTTGAACCCGGGACAGGGAGTCGTGGGAGATACGCAGTATTTT. Translated, it gives CASSLNPGQGVVGDTQYF. Drawing the rest from reference TRBV5-1 and TRBJ2-3, the complete variable domain is KAGVTQTPRYLIKTRGQQVTLSCSPISGHRSVSWYQQTPGQGLQFLFEYFSETQRNKGNFPGRFSGRQFSNSRSEMNVSTLELGDSALYLCASSLNPGQGVVGDTQYFGPGTRLTVL.

V and J are TRBV19 and TRBJ2-1, with TRBD1 matching over 7 bases. Per the germline V gene, CDR1 is LNHDA and CDR2 is SQIVND (reference sequence). This CDR3 is 13 amino acids long. With 5 bases clipped from V and 4 bases from J, the junction kept 2 bases outside the gene matches. The CDR3 here is CASSPGGYNEQFF. In DNA, the CDR3 is TGTGCCAGTAGTCCAGGGGGATACAATGAGCAGTTCTTC.

This clone was observed a single time. The V and J genes are TRBV9 and TRBJ2-3, with D perhaps TRBD2 (6 bases). The V end lost 0 bases, the J end lost 5 bases, and 16 bases lay between the germline ends. CDR1 and CDR2 from the germline V gene are SGDLS and YYNGEE. CDR3 size: 16 residues. CDR3 loop: CASSVAPRDRGDTQYF. CDR3 coding DNA: TGTGCCAGCAGCGTAGCGCCGCGGGACCGTGGAGATACGCAGTATTTT.

This clone appeared a few times. The V gene is TRBV6-5, the J gene TRBJ2-7; 9 nucleotides agree with TRBD1. Germline lookup yields CDR1 MNHEY and CDR2 SVGAGI. The CDR3 runs 14 residues. Trimming took 3 bases from V and 7 from J; bases not matched to a gene: 7. The CDR3 loop reads CASSYGDRANEQYF. CDR3 nucleotide sequence: TGTGCCAGCAGTTATGGGGACAGGGCTAATGAGCAGTACTTC.

The chain couples TRBV28 to TRBJ2-1, with 11 nucleotides matching TRBD2. The V segment lost 3 bases and the J segment 10 bases; nucleotides outside the gene matches: 8. The germline V gene encodes CDR1 MDHEN and CDR2 SYDVKM. There are 15 residues in the CDR3. This CDR3 is CASSFRLAGGREQFF. For the CDR3, the DNA is TGTGCCAGCAGTTTTAGGCTAGCGGGAGGCAGGGAGCAGTTCTTC. The full variable domain, its missing parts supplied by reference TRBV28 and TRBJ2-1, is DVKVTQSSRYLVKRTGEKVFLECVQDMDHENMFWYRQDPGLGLRLIYFSYDVKMKEKGDIPEGYSVSREKKERFSLILESASTNQTSMYLCASSFRLAGGREQFFGPGTRLTVL.